This entry lists 28 T cell receptor beta chains sequenced from one sample in a study of T cells in Graves' hyperthyroidism and ophthalmopathy. TCR beta CDR3 regions were amplified from RNA transcripts. With the HTBI primer set, the TCR CDR3 went through a first round of RT-PCR. MiXCR, run by TCRdb on the multiplex PCR reads, gives a single entry per CDR3 protein. The data show fewer than 450,000 distinct CDR3 sequences, approximately 17% seen once. Material for sequencing was blood. Source of these receptors: a man between 18 and 29 years old with Graves' ophthalmopathy.

The chain joins TRBV29-1 to TRBJ1-5, with D unresolved. This CDR3 region has 14 residues. Trimming pared 7 bases from V and 2 bases from J, leaving 15 bases between. The germline V gene has CDR1 SQVTM and CDR2 ANQGSEA. CDR3 bases: TGCAGCGCAACCGAGCCAGACGGCAATCAGCCCCAGCATTTT. The encoded protein is CSATEPDGNQPQHF.

The J gene is TRBJ2-5, the V gene TRBV4-2, with 8 positions matching TRBD2. This CDR3 has 16 amino acids. Germline trimming cut 0 bases from V and 5 bases from J; bases unmatched to any gene: 8. Germline V CDR1 and CDR2: LGHNA, YNFKEQ. The CDR3 loop is CASSQDMGGGRETQYF. CDR3 nucleotide sequence: TGTGCCAGCAGCCAAGATATGGGCGGGGGGCGGGAGACCCAGTACTTC.

This clonotype occurred many times. This chain links TRBV3-1 with TRBJ1-3; D may be TRBD1 (6 bases). V was cut by 1 base and J by 1 base, with 11 bases left in between. Germline V gene sequence: CDR1 LGHDT, CDR2 YNNKEL (reference sequence). The CDR3 totals 16 residues. This CDR3 reads CASSQVLRGSGNTIYF. The CDR3 DNA follows: TGTGCCAGCAGCCAAGTCCTCAGGGGATCTGGAAACACCATATATTTT.

The chain recombines TRBV7-6 with TRBJ2-3; TRBD2 agrees at 10 bases. The length of the CDR3 is 17 residues. Trimming removed 1 base from V and 4 bases from J; junction bases left unmatched: 8. Germline lookup yields CDR1 SGHVS and CDR2 FNYEAQ. CDR3 DNA: TGTGCCAGCAGCTTAGGGAGGGGACTAGCGACCCCAGATACGCAGTATTTT. Amino acids: CASSLGRGLATPDTQYF.

This clonotype appeared many times. The gene calls are TRBV6-1 and TRBJ2-2; TRBD1 matches 9 bases. The V segment lost 5 bases and the J segment 3 bases; nucleotides outside the gene matches: 7. The CDR3 extends over 16 amino acids. Germline V gives CDR1 MNHNS, CDR2 SASEGT. This CDR3 reads CASSSWDREDTGELFF. DNA of the CDR3: TGTGCCAGCAGTTCTTGGGACAGGGAGGACACCGGGGAGCTGTTTTTT.

In this sample, this clonotype turned up a few times. Here the CDR3 reads CASSDYSAYEQYF. The CDR3 bases are TGTGCCAGCAGTGACTACAGTGCCTACGAGCAGTACTTC. This rearrangement joins TRBV25-1 to TRBJ2-7; D gene unclear. CDR3 size: 13 residues. The V and J ends lost 3 bases and 2 bases respectively, with 8 bases between them. The germline CDR1 and CDR2 sequences are MGHDK and SYGVNS.

This clonotype came up a few times. CDR3: CASSQGEGVVKGAEAFF. The CDR3, as DNA: TGCGCCAGCAGCCAAGGGGAGGGAGTCGTCAAAGGGGCTGAAGCTTTCTTT. The V gene is TRBV4-1, the J gene TRBJ1-1; possible D gene TRBD1, 5 bases. V gave up 1 base and J gave up 6 bases, with 21 bases separating them. CDR3 length equals 17 residues. Looked up from germline, CDR1 is MGHRA and CDR2 is YSYEKL.

The chain combines TRBV7-9 with TRBJ1-3; D not resolved. The V gene lost 8 bases and the J gene lost 9 bases, with 14 bases spanning the gap. Germline V lookup: CDR1 SEHNR, CDR2 FQNEAQ (reference sequence). The CDR3 contains 12 residues. The CDR3 loop reads CASHQLGATIYF. The CDR3 bases are TGTGCCAGCCACCAGTTAGGCGCCACCATATATTTT.

V usage is TRBV6-5 and J usage is TRBJ2-2; D gene uncertain. V was cut by 0 bases and J by 4 bases, with 9 bases left in between. The CDR3 is made up of 15 amino acids. Looked up from germline, CDR1 is MNHEY and CDR2 is SVGAGI. CDR3 DNA: TGTGCCAGCAGTTACTCGAGACGATTCACCGGGGAGCTGTTTTTT. This gives the protein CASSYSRRFTGELFF.

Details on this clonotype: Because it lacks the conserved phenylalanine or tryptophan at the end, this CDR3 is likely a read error. The chain links TRBV29-1 to TRBJ1-5; TRBD1 agrees at 7 bases. Germline V gene sequence: CDR1 SQVTM, CDR2 ANQGSEA. V was pared by 6 bases and J by 2 bases, with 4 bases of the junction left unmatched. The CDR3 has 13 residues. CDR3 in DNA: TGCAGCGTACAGGGGACCGGCAATCAGCCCCAGCATCTT. Translation: CSVQGTGNQPQHL.

This clonotype appeared many times. The J gene is TRBJ2-3, the V gene TRBV2; D possibly uses TRBD1 or TRBD2 (5 bases each). Trimming pared 9 bases from V and 2 bases from J, leaving 18 bases between. This CDR3 region has 15 residues. The germline V gene encodes CDR1 SNHLY and CDR2 FYNNEI. The DNA for the CDR3 is TGTGCCAGGGGGGTTTCGACGAGGAACACAGATACGCAGTATTTT. Translating it yields CARGVSTRNTDTQYF.

This clonotype was observed many times. The rearrangement uses TRBV28 and TRBJ1-2, with D hard to call. Trimming pared 7 bases from V and 8 bases from J, leaving 8 bases between. Germline assignment: CDR1 MDHEN and CDR2 SYDVKM. This CDR3 is built from 10 residues. CDR3 DNA sequence: TGTGCCAGCACCGGCAACGGCTACACCTTC. It is translated as CASTGNGYTF.

This chain links TRBV6-1 with TRBJ1-1; 7 bases are a match to TRBD1. The CDR3 is 14 residues long. CDR1 MNHNS and CDR2 SASEGT come from the germline V gene. The J segment lost 3 bases and the V segment lost 6 bases, leaving 7 bases of the junction unmatched. CDR3 in DNA: TGTGCCAGCAGCCCGACAGGGTCGGACACTGAAGCTTTCTTT. Translating gives CASSPTGSDTEAFF.

This clonotype is medium-sized by share. The CDR3 here is CSARDLAGDNSPLHF. CDR3 nucleotide sequence: TGCAGTGCTAGAGATCTGGCAGGGGATAATTCACCCCTCCACTTT. This chain joins TRBV20-1 and TRBJ1-6; tentatively, D is TRBD1 (6 bases). CDR1 DFQATT and CDR2 SNEGSKA come from the germline V gene (reference sequence). The CDR3 covers 15 residues. Trimming took 0 bases from V and 5 from J, leaving 11 bases between them.

This clonotype occurred a few times. This chain joins TRBV2 and TRBJ2-4, with a possible D match to TRBD1 (5 bases). The CDR3 runs 12 residues. V was shortened by 6 bases and J by 8 bases, with 11 bases between the two germline ends. Germline V gene lookup returns CDR1 SNHLY and CDR2 FYNNEI. As DNA, the CDR3 is TGTGCCAGCAGACTTGGGGCTGACATTCAGTACTTC. It translates to CASRLGADIQYF.

This clonotype has a count of ten or more. The chain joins TRBV6-1 to TRBJ1-1; unclear D gene. Per the germline V gene, CDR1 is MNHNS and CDR2 is SASEGT. V was trimmed by 5 bases and J by 3 bases, leaving 13 bases between them. This CDR3 has 14 residues. The CDR3, as DNA: TGTGCCAGCAGTTTTGTCGGATCTTACACTGAAGCTTTCTTT. Residues: CASSFVGSYTEAFF.

The chain employs TRBV14 and TRBJ2-5; 12 bases are a match to TRBD2. With 8 bases clipped from V and 0 bases from J, the junction kept 4 bases outside the gene matches. The CDR3 runs 15 residues. Germline V gene sequence: CDR1 SGHDN, CDR2 FVKESK. CDR3 sequence (DNA): TGTGCCAGCGGCGGACTAGCGGGGAACCAAGAGACCCAGTACTTC. It is translated as CASGGLAGNQETQYF. Combining the CDR3 with reference TRBV14 and TRBJ2-5 gives the whole variable domain EAGVTQFPSHSVIEKGQTVTLRCDPISGHDNLYWYRRVMGKEIKFLLHFVKESKQDESGMPNNRFLAERTGGTYSTLKVQPAELEDSGVYFCASGGLAGNQETQYFGPGTRLLVL.

This clonotype was seen ten or more times. CDR3 DNA: TGTGCCAGCAGGCCGCGACCCTTGATTCTAGCGGGGGTAGACAATGAGCAGTTCTTC. Amino acid sequence: CASRPRPLILAGVDNEQFF. This chain joins TRBV6-1 and TRBJ2-1, with 10 bases aligning to TRBD2. The germline CDR1 and CDR2 sequences are MNHNS and SASEGT. Trimming removed 6 bases from V and 5 bases from J; junction bases left unmatched: 19. The length of the CDR3 is 19 residues.

There are a few counts of this clonotype. The chain links TRBV7-9 to TRBJ1-1, with no clear D. CDR1 and CDR2 from the germline V gene are SEHNR and FQNEAQ (reference sequence). V lost 6 bases and J 2 bases, leaving 7 bases between the germline ends. The CDR3 length is 12 residues. The CDR3 is CASRPGNTEAFF. DNA of the CDR3: TGTGCCAGCAGGCCAGGTAACACTGAAGCTTTCTTT. Complete variable domain (other parts from reference TRBV7-9 and TRBJ1-1): DTGVSQNPRHKITKRGQNVTFRCDPISEHNRLYWYRQTLGQGPEFLTYFQNEAQLEKSRLLSDRFSAERPKGSFSTLEIQRTEQGDSAMYLCASRPGNTEAFFGQGTRLTVV.

In its sample, this clonotype was seen a few times. The chain couples TRBV12-5 to TRBJ2-1, with D possibly TRBD1 on 6 matching bases. The V end lost 7 bases, the J end lost 0 bases, and 22 bases lay between the germline ends. The germline CDR1 and CDR2 sequences are LGHNT and FRNRAP. The CDR3 totals 18 residues. The CDR3 sequence is CASAMDRLVFFSYNEQFF. The DNA for the CDR3 is TGTGCTAGTGCGATGGACAGACTGGTCTTTTTCTCCTACAATGAGCAGTTCTTC. Full variable domain (missing parts from reference TRBV12-5 and TRBJ2-1): DARVTQTPRHKVTEMGQEVTMRCQPILGHNTVFWYRQTMMQGLELLAYFRNRAPLDDSGMPKDRFSAEMPDATLATLKIQPSEPRDSAVYFCASAMDRLVFFSYNEQFFGPGTRLTVL.

This clonotype was seen more than once but under ten times. The V and J genes are TRBV10-3 and TRBJ2-2; the match to TRBD1 covers 9 bases. V was clipped by 6 bases and J by 5 bases; unmatched bases: 10. The CDR3 sequence is 16 residues long. Germline V gene sequence: CDR1 ENHRY, CDR2 SYGVKD. CDR3 in amino acids: CAISPITGGLTGELFF. CDR3 coding DNA: TGTGCCATCAGCCCAATTACAGGGGGCTTAACCGGGGAGCTGTTTTTT.

The chain employs TRBV10-3 and TRBJ1-4; 7 bases fit TRBD1. V lost 6 bases, J lost 3 bases, and 7 bases stayed unmatched. The CDR3 runs 15 residues. Germline V gene data show CDR1 as ENHRY and CDR2 as SYGVKD. DNA for the CDR3: TGTGCCATCAGACCCGGACAGGCATCTAATGAAAAACTGTTTTTT. Translating gives CAIRPGQASNEKLFF.

This chain connects TRBV12-3 or TRBV12-4 to TRBJ2-3, with 10 bases lining up with TRBD2. The CDR3 runs 15 residues. The J segment lost 6 bases and the V segment lost 5 bases, leaving 8 bases of the junction unmatched. The CDR3 coding sequence is TGTGCCAGCAGTACACTAGCGGGGCTAGGGGATACGCAGTATTTT. Encoded protein: CASSTLAGLGDTQYF.

This clonotype was recorded a few times. The chain carries TRBV7-6 and TRBJ2-3, with D possibly TRBD2 on 6 matching bases. There are 16 residues in the CDR3. CDR1 is SGHVS and CDR2 is FNYEAQ in the germline V gene. V lost 1 base to trimming and J lost 2 bases, with 13 bases between them. The CDR3 region is CASSLGGGNPTDTQYF. The CDR3 DNA follows: TGTGCCAGCAGCTTAGGTGGGGGGAACCCCACAGATACGCAGTATTTT.

This clonotype was recorded a few times. V and J are TRBV12-3 or TRBV12-4 and TRBJ1-2, with 8 bases identical to TRBD1. This CDR3 has 16 residues. Trimming at V came to 6 bases and at J to 7 bases, leaving 16 bases not matched to a gene. The CDR3 protein is CASRGDRTTVRAGYTF. In DNA, the CDR3 is TGTGCCAGCAGAGGGGACAGGACAACCGTAAGGGCTGGCTACACCTTC.

This clonotype was picked up a small number of times. This chain connects TRBV14 to TRBJ1-5; the D is unclear. Trimming shortened V by 3 bases and J by 1 base, and 13 bases separated the two germline ends. Germline CDR1 is SGHDN and CDR2 is FVKESK. The CDR3 contains 16 residues. The chain's CDR3 is CASSQRVFGSNQPQHF. The CDR3 region has the DNA TGTGCCAGCAGCCAGAGGGTGTTCGGGAGCAATCAGCCCCAGCATTTT.

The rearrangement uses TRBV4-1 and TRBJ2-7; TRBD2 is a possible D gene (6 bases). This CDR3 has 14 residues. Trimming removed 5 bases from V and 5 bases from J, with 16 bases in between. Germline CDR1 MGHRA, CDR2 YSYEKL. The CDR3 here is CASSSLGTAHEQYF. CDR3 DNA: TGCGCCAGCAGCTCCCTGGGGACTGCCCACGAGCAGTACTTC.

This clonotype appeared many times. The chain has TRBV5-1 and TRBJ1-6, with D tentatively TRBD1 (6 bases). There are 17 residues in the CDR3. The germline gives CDR1 SGHRS, CDR2 YFSETQ. Trimming took off 0 bases at V and 6 bases at J, with 16 bases between the two ends. Written as DNA, the CDR3 is TGCGCCAGCAGCTTGGTTCCAGGGGCGATGGGTAATTCACCCCTCCACTTT. This codes for CASSLVPGAMGNSPLHF.